Included here is one T cell receptor beta chain sequence, with context. Its matching antigen is unknown. Naive CD45RA+ and memory CD45RA-negative subsets were split from CD4+ cells. The data are from a study of shared clonotypes between healthy human individuals. Whole-study results and caveats: The authors sampled blood alone, and tissue repertoires likely differ. Across subsets, estimated richness was generally greater for naive than for memory populations. Among donors, the sharing of clonotypes was expected to be influenced by sequencing depth.

Sequencing was performed with immunoSEQ multiplex PCR; in TCRdb, only in-frame clones are kept and a portion is missing. The table lists roughly 2.2 million clones, 80% to 95% of them singletons. This CDR3 is built from 11 residues. The germline V gene encodes CDR1 SEHNR and CDR2 FQNEAQ (reference sequence). V gave up 3 bases and J gave up 6 bases, with 5 bases separating them. V and J are TRBV7-9 and TRBJ2-5; D not resolved. The sample comprised naive CD4+ T cells from PBMCs. Specified subset: CD45RA+ positively selected. The sequence derives from a man in his late teens or twenties in good health. Some clones in this sample may be carry-over from other donors' samples. For the CDR3, the DNA is TGTGCCAGCAGCTTTAAAAAGACCCAGTACTTC. Protein sequence: CASSFKKTQYF.